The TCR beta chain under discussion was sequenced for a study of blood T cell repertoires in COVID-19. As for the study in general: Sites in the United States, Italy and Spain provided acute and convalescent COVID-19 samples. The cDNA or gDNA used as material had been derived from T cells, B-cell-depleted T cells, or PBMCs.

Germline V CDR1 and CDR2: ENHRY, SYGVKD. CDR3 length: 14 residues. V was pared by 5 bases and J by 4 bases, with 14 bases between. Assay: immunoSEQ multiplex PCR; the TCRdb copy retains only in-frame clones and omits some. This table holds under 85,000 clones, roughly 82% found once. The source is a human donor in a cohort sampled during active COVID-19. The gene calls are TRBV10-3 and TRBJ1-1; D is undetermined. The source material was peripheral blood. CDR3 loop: CAISPGLEVTEAFF. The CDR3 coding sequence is TGTGCCATCAGTCCTGGACTGGAAGTCACTGAAGCTTTCTTT.